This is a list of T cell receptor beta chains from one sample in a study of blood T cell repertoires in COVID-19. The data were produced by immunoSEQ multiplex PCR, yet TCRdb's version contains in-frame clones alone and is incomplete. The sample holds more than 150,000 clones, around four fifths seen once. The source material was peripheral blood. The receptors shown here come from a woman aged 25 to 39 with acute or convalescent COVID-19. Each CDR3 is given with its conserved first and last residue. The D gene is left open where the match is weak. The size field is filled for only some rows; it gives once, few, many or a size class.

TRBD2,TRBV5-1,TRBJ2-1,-,CASSLAAAGGWNEQFF,TGCGCCAGCAGCTTGGCTGCAGCGGGAGGGTGGAATGAGCAGTTCTTC
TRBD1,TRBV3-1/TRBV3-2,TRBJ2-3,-,CASSQEDRGVYPDTQYF,TGTGCCAGCAGCCAAGAGGACAGGGGGGTGTATCCAGATACGCAGTATTTT
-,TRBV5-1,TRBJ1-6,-,CASSLVERDNSPLHF,TGCGCCAGCAGCTTGGTAGAGCGCGATAATTCACCCCTCCACTTT
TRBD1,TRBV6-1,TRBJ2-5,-,CASSENRGRQETQYF,TGTGCCAGCAGTGAAAACAGGGGAAGACAAGAGACCCAGTACTTC
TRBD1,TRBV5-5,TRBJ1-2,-,CASSPTRQGAGYTF,TGTGCCAGCAGTCCTACTCGACAGGGAGCGGGCTACACCTTC
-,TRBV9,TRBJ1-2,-,CASSVGRGDYGYTF,TGTGCCAGCAGCGTAGGGAGGGGCGACTATGGCTACACCTTC
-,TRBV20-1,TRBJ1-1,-,CSAQQEPDAFF,TGCAGTGCTCAACAGGAACCTGACGCTTTCTTT
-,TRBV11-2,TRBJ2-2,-,CASTSTEPLSAGELFF,TGTGCCAGCACCTCTACCGAGCCTCTAAGCGCCGGGGAGCTGTTTTTT
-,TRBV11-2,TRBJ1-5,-,CASSAGGGRNQPQHF,TGTGCCAGCAGCGCCGGAGGAGGGCGCAATCAGCCCCAGCATTTT
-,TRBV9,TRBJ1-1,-,CASSVASLGGTEAFF,TGTGCCAGCAGCGTAGCTTCACTCGGGGGCACTGAAGCTTTCTTT
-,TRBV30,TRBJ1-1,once,CAWSVLAEAFF,TGTGCCTGGAGTGTACTGGCTGAAGCTTTCTTT
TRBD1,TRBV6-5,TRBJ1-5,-,CASSRTGGGNQPQHF,TGTGCCAGCAGCCGTACAGGGGGAGGCAATCAGCCCCAGCATTTT
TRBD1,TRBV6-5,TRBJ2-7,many,CASSYRGQGTYEQYF,TGTGCCAGCAGTTACAGGGGACAGGGGACGTACGAGCAGTACTTC
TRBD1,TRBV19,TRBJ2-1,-,CASTQGALVGEQFF,TGTGCCAGTACTCAGGGGGCGCTTGTGGGGGAGCAGTTCTTC
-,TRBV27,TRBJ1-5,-,CASQGNSNQPQHF,TGTGCCAGCCAGGGAAATAGCAATCAGCCCCAGCATTTT
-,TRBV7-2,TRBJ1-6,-,CASSATWRGSPLHF,TGTGCCAGCAGCGCGACCTGGAGGGGTTCACCCCTCCACTTT
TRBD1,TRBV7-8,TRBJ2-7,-,CASSLADRGPSYEQYF,TGTGCCAGCAGCTTAGCGGACAGGGGCCCCTCCTACGAGCAGTACTTC
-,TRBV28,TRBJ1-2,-,CASSSQGYGYTF,TGTGCCAGCAGTTCGCAGGGCTATGGCTACACCTTC
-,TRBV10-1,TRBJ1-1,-,CASSESQGLTEAFF,TGCGCCAGCAGTGAGTCCCAGGGGCTTACTGAAGCTTTCTTT
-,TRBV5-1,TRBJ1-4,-,CASSLVGATNEKLFF,TGCGCCAGCAGCTTGGTCGGGGCAACTAATGAAAAACTGTTTTTT
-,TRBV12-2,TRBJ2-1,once,CASRLASGLVYEQFF,TGTGCAAGTCGCTTAGCGTCGGGACTAGTCTACGAGCAGTTCTTC
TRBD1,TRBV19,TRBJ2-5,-,CASSRIGSGQGIRGETQYF,TGTGCCAGTAGTAGGATCGGGTCCGGACAGGGGATTCGGGGGGAGACCCAGTACTTC
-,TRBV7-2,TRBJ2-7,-,CASSLVGVRRSTYEQYF,TGTGCCAGCAGCTTAGTAGGGGTCCGGCGTAGTACCTACGAGCAGTACTTC
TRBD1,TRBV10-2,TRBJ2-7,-,CASRRSSGQGAGEQYF,TGCGCCAGCCGGAGAAGCAGTGGACAGGGAGCAGGCGAGCAGTACTTC
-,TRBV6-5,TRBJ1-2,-,CASSVDRSYGYTF,TGTGCCAGCAGCGTAGACAGGTCCTATGGCTACACCTTC
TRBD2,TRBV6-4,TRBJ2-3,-,CASSDASGGTDTQYF,TGTGCCAGCAGTGACGCTAGCGGGGGCACAGATACGCAGTATTTT
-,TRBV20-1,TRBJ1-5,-,CSASSFQVMSNQPQHF,TGCAGTGCTAGTTCGTTTCAGGTAATGAGCAATCAGCCCCAGCATTTT
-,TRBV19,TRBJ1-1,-,CASSILPPTPGGNTEAFF,TGTGCCAGTAGTATCCTTCCCCCGACTCCGGGGGGTAACACTGAAGCTTTCTTT
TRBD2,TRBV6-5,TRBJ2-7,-,CASRGTSVYEQYF,TGTGCCAGCAGGGGGACTAGCGTGTACGAGCAGTACTTC
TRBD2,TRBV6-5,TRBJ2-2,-,CASRKTSGSAGELFF,TGTGCCAGCAGAAAGACTAGCGGGAGTGCCGGGGAGCTGTTTTTT
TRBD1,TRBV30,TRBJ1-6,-,CAWSVGTGSSPLHF,TGTGCCTGGAGTGTAGGGACAGGGAGCTCACCCCTCCACTTT
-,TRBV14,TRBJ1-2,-,CASSPRRAGEGYTF,TGTGCCAGCAGCCCCCGCCGCGCAGGGGAAGGCTACACCTTC
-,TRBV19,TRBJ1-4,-,CASSTTGSSNEKLFF,TGTGCCAGTTCCACTACAGGGTCTTCTAATGAAAAACTGTTTTTT
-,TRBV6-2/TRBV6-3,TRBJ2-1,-,CASSYEVGSYNEQFF,TGTGCCAGCAGTTACGAGGTAGGCTCCTACAATGAGCAGTTCTTC
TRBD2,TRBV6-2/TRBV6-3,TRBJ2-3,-,CASSYGLETDTQYF,TGTGCCAGCAGTTACGGACTAGAGACAGATACGCAGTATTTT
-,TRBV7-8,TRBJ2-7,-,CASSLVEAREQYF,TGTGCCAGCAGCTTAGTGGAGGCGCGCGAGCAGTACTTC
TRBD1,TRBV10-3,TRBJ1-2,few,CAISESTGGRGYTF,TGTGCCATCAGTGAGTCTACAGGGGGCCGGGGCTACACCTTC
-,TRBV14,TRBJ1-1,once,CASSSNLRTEAFF,TGTGCCAGCAGCTCCAACCTGAGGACTGAAGCTTTCTTT
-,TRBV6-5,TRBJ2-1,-,CASSYLAGRRNEQFF,TGTGCCAGCAGTTACTTGGCAGGGAGGCGCAATGAGCAGTTCTTC
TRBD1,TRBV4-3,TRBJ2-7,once,CASSLDRGQYEQYF,TGCGCCAGCAGCCTCGACAGGGGGCAGTACGAGCAGTACTTC
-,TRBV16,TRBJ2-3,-,CASTRAYTQYF,TGTGCCAGCACCCGAGCTTATACGCAGTATTTT
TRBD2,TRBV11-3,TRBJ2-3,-,CASSSAGGSTDTQYF,TGTGCCAGCAGTTCAGCGGGGGGGAGCACAGATACGCAGTATTTT